These T cell receptor beta chains were read from a single sample in a study of T cell changes during pregnancy in multiple sclerosis. Clones were sequenced by immunoSEQ multiplex PCR, and TCRdb holds only the in-frame ones, with some missing. Of roughly 32,000 clones listed, roughly 91% were seen once; the top ten hold 0.35% to 0.5%. This material consisted of CD4+ T cells from peripheral blood mononuclear cells, taken in the second trimester of pregnancy. The origin of the receptors is a female donor with multiple sclerosis, enrolled in a pregnancy study. Both conserved end residues are part of each CDR3. Fields, in order: CDR3 length, J gene, V gene, D gene, clone size, CDR3 DNA, CDR3 protein. The D gene is left open where the match is weak. Some rows mark clone size as missing; the rest say once, few, many or name a class of expanded clone.

14 TRBJ2-2 TRBV6-5 - - TGTGCCAGTAAAAACGCCCGAGGCACCGGGGAGCTGTTTTTT CASKNARGTGELFF
15 TRBJ2-5 TRBV14 - - TGTGCCAGCAGCCATACAGGGATGTACCAAGAGACCCAGTACTTC CASSHTGMYQETQYF
15 TRBJ1-2 TRBV10-3 TRBD1 once TGTGCCATCAGTGAGCGACAGGGGAAGACCTATGGCTACACCTTC CAISERQGKTYGYTF
14 TRBJ1-1 TRBV19 TRBD1 - TGTGCCAGTTCTACCCGGACAGGGCGGACTGAAGCTTTCTTT CASSTRTGRTEAFF
15 TRBJ2-1 TRBV19 TRBD2 - TGTGCCAGTAGTATTCTAGCGGGGACTTACAATGAGCAGTTCTTC CASSILAGTYNEQFF
17 TRBJ1-1 TRBV19 - - TGTGCCAGTAGTATGATGCAGGGATTCGAAAAGAACACTGAAGCTTTCTTT CASSMMQGFEKNTEAFF
18 TRBJ2-1 TRBV4-3 TRBD2 - TGCGCCAGCAGCCAAGAAAACGGGACTAGCGGGCTCTGGGATAAGCAGTTCTTC CASSQENGTSGLWDKQFF
15 TRBJ2-3 TRBV10-2 TRBD2 - TGCGCCAGCAGTTCCTGGACTAGCGGCACAGATACGCAGTATTTT CASSSWTSGTDTQYF
15 TRBJ1-2 TRBV6-5 - - TGTGCCACCAAGCCGACGGGGAACGGGAATGATGGCTACACCTTC CATKPTGNGNDGYTF
16 TRBJ2-1 TRBV30 TRBD2 - TGTGCCTGGAGTCCCAATCTAGCGGGAGGCTACAATGAGCAGTTCTTC CAWSPNLAGGYNEQFF
16 TRBJ2-3 TRBV28 TRBD2 - TGTGCCAGCAGTTCAACCGGGACTAGCGGCACAGATACGCAGTATTTT CASSSTGTSGTDTQYF
16 TRBJ2-5 TRBV5-4 TRBD1 - TGTGCCAGCAGCTTGGTAGGACAGGGGGCTTTAGAGACCCAGTACTTC CASSLVGQGALETQYF
14 TRBJ2-1 TRBV6-1 - - TGTGCCAGCAGTAGGCGGGATCGCTACAATGAGCAGTTCTTC CASSRRDRYNEQFF
15 TRBJ1-1 TRBV18 - - TGTGCCAGCTCACCTTCGACAGGTCAGAGGGGGGAAGCTTTCTTT CASSPSTGQRGEAFF
15 TRBJ2-5 TRBV5-1 TRBD1 - TGCGCCAGCAGCTCCGGGACAGGGGACCAAGAGACCCAGTACTTC CASSSGTGDQETQYF
17 TRBJ2-3 TRBV5-1 TRBD2 - TGCGCCAGCAGCTTAGGTCGGACTAGCGGGATCACAGATACGCAGTATTTT CASSLGRTSGITDTQYF
17 TRBJ2-3 TRBV7-9 TRBD2 - TGTGCCAGCAGCGAATCCCAGACTAGCGGGAGTTCAGATACGCAGTATTTT CASSESQTSGSSDTQYF
16 TRBJ2-3 TRBV28 TRBD2 once TGTGCCAGCAGGCAACTTAGCGGGATGGGGGGCGATACGCAGTATTTT CASRQLSGMGGDTQYF
13 TRBJ2-7 TRBV5-1 TRBD1 - TGCGCCAGCAGCCGCGACAGGGGGCACGAGCAGTACTTC CASSRDRGHEQYF
15 TRBJ2-1 TRBV7-3 TRBD2 - TGTGCCAGCAGCCCCGGACTAGCGGGAAACAATGAGCAGTTCTTC CASSPGLAGNNEQFF
13 TRBJ1-1 TRBV30 - - TGTGCCTGGAGCCGGTTGGGCCTCACTGAAGCTTTCTTT CAWSRLGLTEAFF
19 TRBJ2-2 TRBV30 TRBD2 - TGTGCCTGGAGCCCAAGACTAGCGGGAGTGTTGGGGAACACCGGGGAGCTGTTTTTT CAWSPRLAGVLGNTGELFF
13 TRBJ1-5 TRBV19 - - TGTGCCAGTAGGCAACCGGGAGGCCAGCCCCAGCATTTT CASRQPGGQPQHF
14 TRBJ2-1 TRBV7-2 - once TGTGCCAGCAGACTTGGTCTTGTGGTAGATGAGCAGTTCTTC CASRLGLVVDEQFF
15 TRBJ2-7 TRBV9 - - TGTGCCAGCAGCGTGTCAGAGCGGGCTCCTTACGAGCAGTACTTC CASSVSERAPYEQYF
12 TRBJ2-1 TRBV27 - - TGTGCCAGCAGTTTCCTGCGTGGTGAGCAGTTCTTC CASSFLRGEQFF
14 TRBJ1-1 TRBV5-6 TRBD1 - TGTGCCAGCAGCCCCCTAACAGGGGCTCCTGAAGCTTTCTTT CASSPLTGAPEAFF
21 TRBJ2-1 TRBV10-3 TRBD2 - TGTGCCATCAGTGAGTCCGGACTAGCGGGAGTTAATTCCGCGCGCATGAATGAGCAGTTCTTC CAISESGLAGVNSARMNEQFF
15 TRBJ2-3 TRBV6-1 TRBD2 - TGTGCCAGCAGTGCGACGGGGGGGCGCCAGCCGACGCAGTATTTT CASSATGGRQPTQYF
14 TRBJ1-2 TRBV5-1 - - TGCGCCAGCAGCTTGTCGACTTCTAACTATGGCTACACCTTC CASSLSTSNYGYTF
14 TRBJ2-1 TRBV7-2 TRBD2 - TGTGCCAGCCGAAGGTCTAGCGGTTACAATGAGCAGTTCTTC CASRRSSGYNEQFF
14 TRBJ1-1 TRBV28 - - TGTGCCAGCAGTTTATGGGGGACACCGACCGAAGCTTTCTTT CASSLWGTPTEAFF
13 TRBJ1-1 TRBV6-4 TRBD1 - TGTGCCAGCAGTGATCGCAGGGGGACTGAAGCTTTCTTT CASSDRRGTEAFF
14 TRBJ1-2 TRBV18 - once TGTGCCAGCTCACCATTATCGCCGGACTATGGCTACACCTTC CASSPLSPDYGYTF
13 TRBJ1-1 TRBV30 - - TGTGCCTCGAGAAATGGCCCGAACACTGAAGCTTTCTTT CASRNGPNTEAFF
17 TRBJ1-5 TRBV19 TRBD1 - TGTGCCAGTAGTCTCCGACAGGGGGCAGGGAGCAATCAGCCCCAGCATTTT CASSLRQGAGSNQPQHF
12 TRBJ2-7 TRBV28 - - TGTGCCAGCAGCCTAAACCCCTACGAGCAGTACTTC CASSLNPYEQYF
14 TRBJ2-7 TRBV5-1 TRBD1 - TGCGCCAGCAGTTCCGACAGGGTCCCCTACGAGCAGTACTTC CASSSDRVPYEQYF
11 TRBJ2-7 TRBV30 - - TGTGCCTCCTCCCGCTCCTACGAGCAGTACTTC CASSRSYEQYF
14 TRBJ2-3 TRBV29-1 TRBD1 - TGCAGCGTAAATGGACAGGGGGTGATAGATACGCAGTATTTT CSVNGQGVIDTQYF
14 TRBJ1-5 TRBV4-2 - - TGTGCCAGCAGCCAAGGACAGGCTAATCAGCCCCAGCATTTT CASSQGQANQPQHF
18 TRBJ2-7 TRBV18 TRBD2 - TGTGCCAGCTCACCTCCCCTCGGGACTAGCGGGAACCCCTACGAGCAGTACTTC CASSPPLGTSGNPYEQYF
11 TRBJ1-1 TRBV30 - - TGTGCCTGCCTTACAGGGCGCGGAGCTTTCTTT CACLTGRGAFF
18 TRBJ1-5 TRBV27 - - TGTGCCAGCAGTTCCGACCGTCCCACGAGGCTTAGCAATCAGCCCCAGCATTTT CASSSDRPTRLSNQPQHF
15 TRBJ2-5 TRBV25-1 - - TGTGCCAGCAGTGGCGGCGGGTTTATCGGAGAGACCCAGTACTTC CASSGGGFIGETQYF
14 TRBJ2-7 TRBV19 - - TGTGCCAGTAGGTCCCTTGATTCGCAGTACGAGCAGTACTTC CASRSLDSQYEQYF
13 TRBJ2-2 TRBV27 - - TGTGCCAGCAGTTTAAAGAGGGCCGGGGAGCTGTTTTTT CASSLKRAGELFF
15 TRBJ2-1 TRBV7-3 TRBD2 - TGTGCCAGCAGCTTATATGTCGGGAGGGCCAATGAGCAGTTCTTC CASSLYVGRANEQFF
16 TRBJ2-7 TRBV6-1 TRBD1 - TGTGCCAGCAGTGATGTCCACAGGGGAAATTCCTACGAGCAGTACTTC CASSDVHRGNSYEQYF
19 TRBJ2-1 TRBV2 TRBD2 - TGTGCCAGCAGTGCCTCTCGGACTAGCGGGAGGAAAGGGAGGAATGAGCAGTTCTTC CASSASRTSGRKGRNEQFF
16 TRBJ2-2 TRBV19 TRBD2 - TGTGCCATCTCCAACCCGGGACTAGCGGGAGCCGGGGAGCTGTTTTTT CAISNPGLAGAGELFF
14 TRBJ2-7 TRBV5-4 TRBD2 - TGTGCCAGCAGCGCCACTAGCGGGGGTTACGAGCAGTACTTC CASSATSGGYEQYF
14 TRBJ1-2 TRBV28 - - TGTGCCAGCAAAGGCCAGGGTTGGTCCTATGGCTACACCTTC CASKGQGWSYGYTF
16 TRBJ2-2 TRBV19 TRBD1 - TGTGCCAGTAACCCGGGACAGGGGGTCAATACCGGGGAGCTGTTTTTT CASNPGQGVNTGELFF
13 TRBJ1-1 TRBV5-1 - - TGCGCCAGCAGCCGCGGGGATTTCCCTGAAGCTTTCTTT CASSRGDFPEAFF